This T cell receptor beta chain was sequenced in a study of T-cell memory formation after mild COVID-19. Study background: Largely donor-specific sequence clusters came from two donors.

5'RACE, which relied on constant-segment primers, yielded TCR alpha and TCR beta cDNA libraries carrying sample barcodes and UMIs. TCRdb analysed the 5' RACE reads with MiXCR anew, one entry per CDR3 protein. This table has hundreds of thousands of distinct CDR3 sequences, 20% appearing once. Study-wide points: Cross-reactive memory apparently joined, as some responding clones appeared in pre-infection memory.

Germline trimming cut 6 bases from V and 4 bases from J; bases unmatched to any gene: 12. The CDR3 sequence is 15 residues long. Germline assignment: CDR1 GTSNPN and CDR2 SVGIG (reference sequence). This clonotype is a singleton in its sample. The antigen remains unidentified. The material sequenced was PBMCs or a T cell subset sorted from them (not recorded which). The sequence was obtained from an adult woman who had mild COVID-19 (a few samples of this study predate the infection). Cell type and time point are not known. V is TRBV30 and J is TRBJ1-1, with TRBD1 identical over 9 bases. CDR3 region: CACTGGAGWVTEAFF. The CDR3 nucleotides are TGTGCCTGCACAGGGGGCGCGGGGTGGGTCACTGAAGCTTTCTTT.